This passage covers 18 T cell receptor beta chains from one sample sequenced in a study of blood T cells in healthy people across ages. Together with a sample-barcoded 5' primer, a J-beta primer mix was included in a second PCR lasting about 7 to 11 cycles. TCRdb reprocessed the 5' RACE reads via MiXCR and lists one record per CDR3 protein. Of some 800,000 distinct CDR3 sequences listed, under 45% are singletons. Sample: blood. Receptor source: a man aged 55-75 years in good health.

The V gene is TRBV18, the J gene TRBJ2-1; 8 bases agree with TRBD1. V dropped 8 bases and J dropped 8; count of bases not matched to a gene: 8. CDR1 and CDR2 from the germline V gene are KGHSH and LQKENI. This CDR3 is 13 amino acids long. The CDR3 nucleotides are TGTGCCAGCGCACTCGACAGGGGCGATGAGCAGTTCTTC. Encoded protein: CASALDRGDEQFF.

V is TRBV6-5 and J is TRBJ2-1; D is perhaps TRBD1 (5 bases). Near its end, the DNA agrees better with TRBJ2-7, so the J call may be wrong. CDR1 MNHEY and CDR2 SVGAGI come from the germline V gene. This CDR3 is built from 16 residues. The CDR3 loop is CASRPGRTQTYNEQYF. The CDR3 DNA reads TGTGCCAGCAGACCCGGACGGACACAGACCTACAATGAGCAGTACTTC.

The chain combines TRBV3-1 with TRBJ2-3; 14 bases match TRBD2. Germline V gene sequence: CDR1 LGHDT, CDR2 YNNKEL (reference sequence). The CDR3 contains 16 residues. With V trimmed by 4 bases and J by 5 bases, 5 bases remained unmatched. CDR3 in DNA: TGTGCCAGCAGCCCGACTAGCGGGGGGGCGGTAGATACGCAGTATTTT. Its translation: CASSPTSGGAVDTQYF.

This chain uses TRBV25-1 with TRBJ1-2; tentative D call: TRBD1 (5 bases). Germline V lookup: CDR1 MGHDK, CDR2 SYGVNS. With 7 bases removed from V and 1 base from J, the gap between germline ends came to 10 bases. This CDR3 has 13 residues. The CDR3 sequence: CASKGTGNYGYTF. The CDR3 DNA reads TGTGCCAGCAAGGGGACGGGTAACTATGGCTACACCTTC.

The rearrangement links TRBV6-6 to TRBJ1-2; 9 positions match TRBD1. Germline V gene data show CDR1 as MNHNY and CDR2 as SVGAGI (reference sequence). The ends lost 4 bases at V and 6 bases at J; junction bases unmatched: 12. The CDR3 runs to 16 residues. The CDR3 bases are TGTGCCAGCAGTTCATCAGGACAGGGGATGCGGCATGGCTACACCTTC. Protein product: CASSSSGQGMRHGYTF.

The V and J genes are TRBV7-9 and TRBJ2-3; 7 nucleotides line up with TRBD1. CDR1 SEHNR and CDR2 FQNEAQ come from the germline V gene (reference sequence). CDR3 length: 16 residues. Trimming took 2 bases from V and 0 from J; bases not matched to a gene: 5. CDR3 DNA sequence: TGTGCCAGCAGCTTAACAGGGGCCTTGAGCACAGATACGCAGTATTTT. Translation: CASSLTGALSTDTQYF.

This clonotype was picked up a small number of times. The rearrangement uses TRBV4-1 and TRBJ2-1; maybe TRBD1 (5 bases). The germline V gene encodes CDR1 MGHRA and CDR2 YSYEKL. The CDR3 has 16 residues. V dropped 4 bases and J dropped 2 bases, with 15 bases sitting between them. The CDR3 loop reads CASSRHDSGAYNEQFF. CDR3 sequence (DNA): TGCGCCAGCAGCCGTCATGACAGTGGGGCCTACAATGAGCAGTTCTTC.

The chain has TRBV19 and TRBJ2-5; TRBD1 matches 12 bases. V lost 7 bases to trimming and J lost 4 bases; unmatched junction nucleotides: 7. There are 15 residues in the CDR3. Per germline, CDR1 LNHDA and CDR2 SQIVND (reference sequence). The CDR3 sequence is CASTPGQGARETQYF. The CDR3, as DNA: TGTGCCAGTACCCCGGGACAGGGGGCCCGAGAGACCCAGTACTTC.

In its sample, this clonotype was seen a few times. This chain joins TRBV18 and TRBJ2-7, with TRBD1 matching 10 bases. Trimming at V came to 5 bases and at J to 5 bases, leaving 0 bases not matched to a gene. The CDR3 runs 12 residues. CDR1 and CDR2 from the germline V gene are KGHSH and LQKENI. The CDR3 protein is CASSGTGDEQYF. The DNA of the CDR3 is TGTGCCAGCTCAGGGACAGGGGACGAGCAGTACTTC.

In this sample, this clonotype turned up a few times. The V call is TRBV2, the J call TRBJ2-7, with unresolved D. V gave up 4 bases and J gave up 0 bases, with 16 bases separating them. This CDR3 spans 16 amino acids. Germline assignment: CDR1 SNHLY and CDR2 FYNNEI. The CDR3 nucleotides read TGTGCCAGCAGTGTTATGTTCGCCGAAAGCTCCTACGAGCAGTACTTC. As protein: CASSVMFAESSYEQYF. Full variable domain (remainder filled in from reference TRBV2 and TRBJ2-7): EPEVTQTPSHQVTQMGQEVILRCVPISNHLYFYWYRQILGQKVEFLVSFYNNEISEKSEIFDDQFSVERPDGSNFTLKIRSTKLEDSAMYFCASSVMFAESSYEQYFGPGTRLTVT.

J is TRBJ2-1 and V is TRBV30; D not resolved. The V and J ends lost 1 base and 0 bases respectively, with 4 bases between them. The CDR3 totals 13 residues. The germline V gene has CDR1 GTSNPN and CDR2 SVGIG (reference sequence). CDR3 region: CAWSANSYNEQFF. The CDR3 coding sequence is TGTGCCTGGAGTGCTAACTCCTACAATGAGCAGTTCTTC.

This chain uses TRBV3-1 with TRBJ2-4; 11 positions match TRBD2. The end of the DNA aligns better with TRBJ2-7, so the J call may be wrong. Germline CDR1 and CDR2: LGHDT and YNNKEL (reference sequence). CDR3 length equals 19 residues. The CDR3 spells CASSQEVPFGSGGADEQYF. The CDR3 bases are TGTGCCAGCAGCCAAGAGGTCCCTTTTGGTAGCGGGGGGGCCGACGAGCAGTACTTC.

This clonotype was observed at least ten times. The chain links TRBV7-2 to TRBJ2-3; unclear D gene. The germline V gene has CDR1 SGHTA and CDR2 FQGNSA. The length of the CDR3 is 13 residues. The ends were cut back, 5 bases at V and 0 bases at J, with 6 bases in the middle. CDR3 sequence: CASSQGSTDTQYF. The CDR3 DNA reads TGTGCCAGCAGCCAAGGTAGCACAGATACGCAGTATTTT.

The chain recombines TRBV29-1 with TRBJ2-5; D not resolved. The CDR3 sequence is 13 residues long. CDR1 is SQVTM and CDR2 is ANQGSEA in the germline V gene. V lost 2 bases to trimming and J lost 1 base, with 8 bases between them. CDR3 sequence (DNA): TGCAGCGTTGAAACCACAATCCAAGAGACCCAGTACTTC. Residues: CSVETTIQETQYF.

V gene TRBV13 combines with J gene TRBJ2-5; the D gene could be TRBD1 or TRBD2 (5 bases each). CDR3 length: 12 residues. Germline lookup yields CDR1 PRHDT and CDR2 FYEKMQ (reference sequence). Trimming stripped 4 bases from V and 9 bases from J, with 12 bases between. The CDR3 nucleotides are TGTGCCAGCAGCTACAGCCAGGGAGCCCAGTACTTC. Its translation is CASSYSQGAQYF.

This sequence joins TRBV6-6 and TRBJ2-1; tentatively, D is TRBD1 (5 bases). The germline gives CDR1 MNHNY, CDR2 SVGAGI (reference sequence). V dropped 2 bases and J dropped 9 bases, with 8 bases sitting between them. This CDR3 is 12 amino acids long. CDR3 residues: CASSYIGVEQFF. CDR3 nucleotides: TGTGCCAGCAGTTACATAGGGGTTGAGCAGTTCTTC.

In this sample, this clonotype turned up a few times. This sequence joins TRBV11-3 and TRBJ1-2, with D possibly TRBD1 on 6 matching bases. V lost 5 bases and J lost 7, with 11 bases in between. The germline V gene has CDR1 SGHNT and CDR2 YENEEA. CDR3 size: 12 residues. The CDR3 spells CASSDQGFGYTF. CDR3 in DNA: TGTGCCAGCAGCGATCAGGGGTTTGGCTACACCTTC.

This clonotype showed up just a few times. The chain recombines TRBV6-5 with TRBJ1-2; 8 bases fit TRBD1. The CDR3 consists of 16 residues. V shed 3 bases and J 0 bases; nucleotides not matched to a gene: 6. Germline-derived CDR1 and CDR2 are MNHEY and SVGAGI. DNA for the CDR3: TGTGCCAGCAGTTATCTCACAGGGGGAGCTAACTATGGCTACACCTTC. As protein: CASSYLTGGANYGYTF.